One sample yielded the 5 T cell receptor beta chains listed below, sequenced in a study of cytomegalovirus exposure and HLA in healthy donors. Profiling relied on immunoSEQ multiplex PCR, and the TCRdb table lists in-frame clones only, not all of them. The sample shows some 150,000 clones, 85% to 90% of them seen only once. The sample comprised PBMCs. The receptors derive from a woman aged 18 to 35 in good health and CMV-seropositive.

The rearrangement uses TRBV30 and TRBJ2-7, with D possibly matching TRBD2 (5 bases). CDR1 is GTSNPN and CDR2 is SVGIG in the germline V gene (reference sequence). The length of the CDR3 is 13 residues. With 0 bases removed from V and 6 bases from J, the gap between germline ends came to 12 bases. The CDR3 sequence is CAWSVLPRGEQYF. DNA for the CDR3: TGTGCCTGGAGTGTACTCCCCCGGGGCGAGCAGTACTTC.

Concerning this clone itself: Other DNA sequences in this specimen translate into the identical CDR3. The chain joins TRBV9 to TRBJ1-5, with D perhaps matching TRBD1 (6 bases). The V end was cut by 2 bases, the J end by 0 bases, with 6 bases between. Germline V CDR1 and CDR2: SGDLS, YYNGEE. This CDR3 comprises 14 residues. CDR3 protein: CASSVDSSNQPQHF. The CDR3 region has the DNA TGTGCCAGCAGCGTGGACAGTAGCAATCAGCCCCAGCATTTT. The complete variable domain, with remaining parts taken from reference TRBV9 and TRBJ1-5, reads DSGVTQTPKHLITATGQRVTLRCSPRSGDLSVYWYQQSLDQGLQFLIQYYNGEERAKGNILERFSAQQFPDLHSELNLSSLELGDSALYFCASSVDSSNQPQHFGDGTRLSIL.

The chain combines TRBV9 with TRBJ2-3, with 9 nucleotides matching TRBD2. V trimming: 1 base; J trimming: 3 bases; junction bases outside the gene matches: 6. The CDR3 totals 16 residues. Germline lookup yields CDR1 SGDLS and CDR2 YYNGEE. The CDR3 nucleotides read TGTGCCAGCAGCGTACTTCTGCGGGGGGGGACAGATACGCAGTATTTT. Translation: CASSVLLRGGTDTQYF.

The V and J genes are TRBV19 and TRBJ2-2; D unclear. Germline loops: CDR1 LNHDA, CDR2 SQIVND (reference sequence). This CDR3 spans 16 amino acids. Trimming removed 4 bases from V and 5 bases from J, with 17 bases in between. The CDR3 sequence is CASSTGSRTNTGELFF. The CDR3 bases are TGTGCCAGTAGTACCGGTTCCCGAACTAATACCGGGGAGCTGTTTTTT. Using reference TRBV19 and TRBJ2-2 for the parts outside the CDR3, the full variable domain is DGGITQSPKYLFRKEGQNVTLSCEQNLNHDAMYWYRQDPGQGLRLIYYSQIVNDFQKGDIAEGYSVSREKKESFPLTVTSAQKNPTAFYLCASSTGSRTNTGELFFGEGSRLTVL.

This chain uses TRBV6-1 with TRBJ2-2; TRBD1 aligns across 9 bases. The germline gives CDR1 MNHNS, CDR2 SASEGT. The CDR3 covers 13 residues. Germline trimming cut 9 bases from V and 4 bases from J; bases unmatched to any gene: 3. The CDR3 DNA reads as TGTGCCAGAGGGACAGGGATCACCGGGGAGCTGTTTTTT. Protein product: CARGTGITGELFF.